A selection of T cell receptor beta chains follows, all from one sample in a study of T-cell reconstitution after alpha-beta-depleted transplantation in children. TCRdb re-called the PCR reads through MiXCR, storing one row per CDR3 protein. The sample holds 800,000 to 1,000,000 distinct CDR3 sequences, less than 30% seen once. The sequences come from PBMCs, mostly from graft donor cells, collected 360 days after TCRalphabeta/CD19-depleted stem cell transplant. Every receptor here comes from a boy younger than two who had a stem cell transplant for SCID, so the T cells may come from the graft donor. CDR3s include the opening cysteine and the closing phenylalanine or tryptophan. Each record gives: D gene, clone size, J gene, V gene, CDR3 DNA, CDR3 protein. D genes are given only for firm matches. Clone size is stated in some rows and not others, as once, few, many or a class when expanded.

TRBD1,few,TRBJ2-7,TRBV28,TGTGCCAGCAGTTTACATCACAGGGGCTCCTACGAGCAGTACTTC,CASSLHHRGSYEQYF
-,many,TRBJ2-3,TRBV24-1,TGTGCCACCAGTGATAAGGTCTTCGCGGGACTCACAGATACGCAGTATTTT,CATSDKVFAGLTDTQYF
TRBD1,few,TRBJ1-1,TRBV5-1,TGCGCCAGCAGCTTGACCAGGCGCCGGGACAGGGTCCAGGGAACTGAAGCTTTCTTT,CASSLTRRRDRVQGTEAFF
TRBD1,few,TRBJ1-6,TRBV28,TGTGCCAGCAGTTTTGTTTGGGACAGTGACCGATTCGGGACCCTCCACTTT,CASSFVWDSDRFGTLHF
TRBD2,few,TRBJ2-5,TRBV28,TGTGCCTATGGAAGGGAGGGGAGGGAGACCCAGTACTTC,CAYGREGRETQYF
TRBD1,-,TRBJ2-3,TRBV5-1,TGCGCCAGCAGCTTGGGCCGGGACAGGGGGATTTCTAGCACAGATACGCAGTATTTT,CASSLGRDRGISSTDTQYF
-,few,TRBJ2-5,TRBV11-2,TGTGCCAGCAGCTTATTCAGGCCAAACCAAGAGACCCAGTACTTC,CASSLFRPNQETQYF
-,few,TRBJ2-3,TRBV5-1,TGCGCCAGCAGCAGAACGGAGAGAAGGACTACGCAGTATTTT,CASSRTERRTTQYF
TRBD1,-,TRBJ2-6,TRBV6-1,TGTGCCAGCAGAGTCCCGGGACAGGCCCTAGTTGAGGCCAACGTCCTGACTTTC,CASRVPGQALVEANVLTF
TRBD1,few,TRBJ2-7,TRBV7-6,TGTGCCAGCAGCTTAGCCCCGGACAGGGCCTACGAGCAGTACTTC,CASSLAPDRAYEQYF
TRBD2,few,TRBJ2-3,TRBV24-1,TGTGCCACCAGTGTTTTCAGCGGGGGGGCCACAGATACGCAGTATTTT,CATSVFSGGATDTQYF
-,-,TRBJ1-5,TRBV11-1,TGTGCCAGCAGCCCCGGACATCCAACGGATCAGCCCCAGCATTTT,CASSPGHPTDQPQHF
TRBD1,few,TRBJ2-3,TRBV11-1,TGTGCCAGCAGCTTAGCGCTCGGACAGGAGGCACGCACAGATACGCAGTATTTT,CASSLALGQEARTDTQYF
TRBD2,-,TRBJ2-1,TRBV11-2,TGTGCCAGCAGCTTATTGGCCTACCTTGGACTAGCGGGGGGGATTTACAATGAGCAGTTCTTC,CASSLLAYLGLAGGIYNEQFF
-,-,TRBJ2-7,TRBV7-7,TGTGCCAGCAGCCAGGGGCCAGGGGCCCCCCACGAGCAGTACTTC,CASSQGPGAPHEQYF
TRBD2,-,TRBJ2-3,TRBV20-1,TGCAGTGCTAGACTACGACTAGCGGGGGGTTCGGATACGCAGTATTTT,CSARLRLAGGSDTQYF
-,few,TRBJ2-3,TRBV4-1,TGCGCCAGCAGCCCCGTGAGGACCACAGATACGCAGTATTTT,CASSPVRTTDTQYF
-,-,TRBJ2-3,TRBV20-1,TGCAGTGCTAGGAGAACGGCAGACTACACAGATACGCAGTATTTT,CSARRTADYTDTQYF
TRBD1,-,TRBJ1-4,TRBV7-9,TGTGCCAGCAGCTTAGTAGGACAGGGGAGAGAAAAACTGTTTTTT,CASSLVGQGREKLFF
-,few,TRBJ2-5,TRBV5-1,TGCGCCAGCAGCTTGGACACTCAAGAGACCCAGTACTTC,CASSLDTQETQYF
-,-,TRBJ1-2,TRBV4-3,TGCGCCAGCAGCCAAGCTCCTAGGGCTTCCTCAAGGGACTATGGCTACACCTTC,CASSQAPRASSRDYGYTF
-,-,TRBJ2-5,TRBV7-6,TGTGCCAGCAGCTTAGCGCTTGGGACTCAAGAGACCCAGTACTTC,CASSLALGTQETQYF
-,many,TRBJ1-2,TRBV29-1,TGCAGCGTTGATCAGTGGGGTGGCTATGGCTACACCTTC,CSVDQWGGYGYTF
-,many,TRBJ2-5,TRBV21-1,TGTGCCAGCAGCGACGAAACCCGTGGGGACACCGCGTTTTCAGAGACCCAGTACTTC,CASSDETRGDTAFSETQYF